The 7 T cell receptor beta chains in this list originate from one sample, sequenced in a study of read filtering for tumor transcriptome and immune sequencing (dated by TCRdb to between 2020 and 2021). Instrument used: Illumina HiSeq 4000. The Immunoverse kit was used to build TCR libraries from about 400 ng RNA, with molecular barcoded adaptors covering alpha/delta and beta/gamma chains. The public reads were reprocessed in TCRdb via fastp at Q25 and MiXCR, keeping in-frame beta chains. Entries are consolidated by CDR3 protein sequence, retaining the most common genes and DNA. Across this sample there are tens of thousands of distinct CDR3 sequences, with around 20% seen only once. The top ten clonotypes cover 37% of the sample. Sample: a population of CD138-negative cells sorted from bone marrow. The cell subset or site label of this sample denotes: bone marrow mononuclear cells depleted of CD138+ plasma/myeloma cells by negative magnetic selection. These receptors all come from a donor aged 40 or older with multiple myeloma.

This clonotype was counted ten times or more. This chain links TRBV15 with TRBJ2-1; tentative D call: TRBD2 (5 bases). V gave up 0 bases and J gave up 5 bases, with 20 bases separating them. Germline V CDR1 and CDR2: LNHNV, YYDKDF (reference sequence). The CDR3 runs to 18 residues. CDR3 in DNA: TGTGCCACCAGCAGAGAGACTGGTTTAGCGTTTATTAACAATGAGCAGTTCTTC. This sequence encodes CATSRETGLAFINNEQFF.

The CDR3 coding sequence is TGCAGTGCCACCAGTGGACAGGAGAGCTCCTACGAGCAGTACTTC. As protein: CSATSGQESSYEQYF. This chain joins TRBV20-1 and TRBJ2-7; 7 nucleotides line up with TRBD1. Looked up from germline, CDR1 is DFQATT and CDR2 is SNEGSKA (reference sequence). The CDR3 totals 15 residues. V was pared by 6 bases and J by 0 bases, with 11 bases of the junction left unmatched.

This clonotype has more than one count but fewer than ten. V is TRBV20-1 and J is TRBJ2-5; the match to TRBD2 covers 9 bases. The CDR3 runs 14 residues. Trimming at V came to 6 bases and at J to 2 bases, leaving 7 bases not matched to a gene. Germline values: CDR1 DFQATT, CDR2 SNEGSKA (reference sequence). In nucleotides, the CDR3 is TGCAGTGCGGGGGCGGGAGGGCCTCAAGAGACCCAGTACTTC. Translation: CSAGAGGPQETQYF.

As concerns this clonotype: With a much larger clone just one base away, this may be a read error. The rearrangement joins TRBV19 to TRBJ2-5; D remains ambiguous. The CDR3 totals 14 residues. Germline V CDR1 and CDR2: LNHDA, SQIVND (reference sequence). The V gene lost 3 bases and the J gene lost 1 base, with 9 bases spanning the gap. CDR3 nucleotides: TGTGCCAGTAGTATCGGTTGGCCCCAAGAGACCCAGTACTTC. Its protein is CASSIGWPQETQYF.

CDR3 sequence: CASSLQGWDTDTQYF. CDR3 sequence (DNA): TGTGCCAGCAGCTTGCAGGGATGGGACACAGATACGCAGTATTTT. The chain has TRBV7-2 and TRBJ2-3, with a tentative D call TRBD1 (5 bases). The V gene's germline CDR1 is SGHTA and CDR2 FQGNSA. V lost 3 bases to trimming and J lost 2 bases, with 12 bases between them. This CDR3 region has 15 residues.

Regarding this clonotype: With a much larger clone just one base away, this may be a read error. The chain couples TRBV30 to TRBJ1-4; D gene ambiguous. CDR3 length equals 13 residues. The germline V gene encodes CDR1 GTSNPN and CDR2 SVGIG (reference sequence). In nucleotides, the CDR3 is TGTGCCTGGAGTGTACCGGGGTATGAAGAACTGTTTTTT. This encodes CAWSVPGYEELFF.

This sequence joins TRBV4-2 and TRBJ2-7; the match to TRBD2 covers 7 bases. V lost 0 bases and J lost 6; bases outside the gene matches: 11. Germline V gives CDR1 LGHNA, CDR2 YNFKEQ. The CDR3 consists of 16 residues. CDR3 loop: CASSQDETSINSEQYF. The DNA for the CDR3 is TGTGCCAGCAGCCAAGATGAGACTAGCATTAATAGCGAGCAGTACTTC.